This T cell receptor (beta chain) was observed in a study of identical twins. Study conclusions and caveats: Its conclusions, products of cross-sectional statistical analysis, did not come from following the same donors.

This clonotype has more than one count but fewer than ten. The antigen remains undetermined. The V end lost 5 bases, the J end lost 5 bases, and 15 bases lay between the germline ends. The CDR3 is 14 residues long. The germline V gene has CDR1 SEHNR and CDR2 FQNEAQ (reference sequence). TCRdb re-called the 5' RACE reads through MiXCR, storing one row per CDR3 protein. The sample carries roughly 540,000 distinct CDR3 sequences, less than 25% recorded once. The same sample was also studied in work on T cells expressing NK-cell markers. This second study says: The contribution of dominant NKG2C+ clonotypes to CD8+ T cells in six or seven donors was roughly 1.0-7.5%. A few of the donors also had these clonotypes leading their CD3+CD56-NKG2C+ fraction.

The chain combines TRBV7-9 with TRBJ2-5, with D possibly being TRBD1 (7 bases). The receptor was derived from a woman aged 18-30 years in good health. What was sequenced was CD4+ T cells sorted from blood. The CDR3 is CASSPTGRYETQYF. The CDR3 DNA is TGTGCCAGCAGCCCGACAGGGAGGTACGAGACCCAGTACTTC.